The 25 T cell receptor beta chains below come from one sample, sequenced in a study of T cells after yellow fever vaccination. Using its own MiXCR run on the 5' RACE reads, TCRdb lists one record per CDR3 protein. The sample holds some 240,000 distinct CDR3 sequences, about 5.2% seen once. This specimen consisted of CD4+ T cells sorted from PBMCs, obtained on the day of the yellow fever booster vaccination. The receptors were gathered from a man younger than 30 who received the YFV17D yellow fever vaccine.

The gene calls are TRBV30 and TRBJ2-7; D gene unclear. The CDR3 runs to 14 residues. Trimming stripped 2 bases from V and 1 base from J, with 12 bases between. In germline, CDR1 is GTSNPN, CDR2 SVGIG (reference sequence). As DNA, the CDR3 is TGTGCCTGGAGTCGGGCAGTTCCTTCCTACGAGCAGTACTTC. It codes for CAWSRAVPSYEQYF.

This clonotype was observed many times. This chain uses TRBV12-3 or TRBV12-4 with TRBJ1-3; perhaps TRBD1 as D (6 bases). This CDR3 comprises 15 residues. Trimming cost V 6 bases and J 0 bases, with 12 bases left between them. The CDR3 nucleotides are TGTGCCAGCAGAGACAGGTCCGGCTCTGGAAACACCATATATTTT. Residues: CASRDRSGSGNTIYF.

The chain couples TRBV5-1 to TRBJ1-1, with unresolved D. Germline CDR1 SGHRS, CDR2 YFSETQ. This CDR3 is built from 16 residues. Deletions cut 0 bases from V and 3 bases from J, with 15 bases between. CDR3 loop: CASSLVMSRADTEAFF. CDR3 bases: TGCGCCAGCAGCTTGGTAATGTCTAGGGCGGACACTGAAGCTTTCTTT.

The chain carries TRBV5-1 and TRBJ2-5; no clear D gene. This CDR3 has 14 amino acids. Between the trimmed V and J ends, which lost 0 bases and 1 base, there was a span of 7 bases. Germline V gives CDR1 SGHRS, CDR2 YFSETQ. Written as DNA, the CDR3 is TGCGCCAGCAGCTTGGGTGTGTTCCAAGAGACCCAGTACTTC. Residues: CASSLGVFQETQYF.

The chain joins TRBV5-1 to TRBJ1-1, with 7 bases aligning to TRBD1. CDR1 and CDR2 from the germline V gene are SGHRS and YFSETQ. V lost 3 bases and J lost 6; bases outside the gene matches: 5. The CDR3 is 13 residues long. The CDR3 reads CASSWGTAAEAFF. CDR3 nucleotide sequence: TGCGCCAGCAGCTGGGGGACAGCGGCTGAAGCTTTCTTT.

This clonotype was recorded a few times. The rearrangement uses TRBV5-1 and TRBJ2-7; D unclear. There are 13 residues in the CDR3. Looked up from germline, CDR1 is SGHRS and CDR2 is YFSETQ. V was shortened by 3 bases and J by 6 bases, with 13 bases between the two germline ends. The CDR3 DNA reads TGCGCCAGCAGCTCAGGCGAGGTTGGCGAGCAGTACTTC. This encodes CASSSGEVGEQYF.

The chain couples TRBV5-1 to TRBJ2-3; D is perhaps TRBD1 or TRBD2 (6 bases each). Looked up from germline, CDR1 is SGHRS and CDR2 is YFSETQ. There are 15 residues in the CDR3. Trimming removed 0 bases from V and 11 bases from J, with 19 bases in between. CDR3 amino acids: CASSLVGGLQGGQYF. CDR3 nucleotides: TGCGCCAGCAGCTTGGTCGGGGGCCTCCAGGGTGGGCAGTATTTT.

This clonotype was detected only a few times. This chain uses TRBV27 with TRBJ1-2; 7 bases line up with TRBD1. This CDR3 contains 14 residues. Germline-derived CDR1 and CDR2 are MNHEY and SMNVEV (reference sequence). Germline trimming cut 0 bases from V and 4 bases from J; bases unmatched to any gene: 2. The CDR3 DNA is TGTGCCAGCAGTTTATCGGGACAGATCTATGGCTACACCTTC. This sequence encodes CASSLSGQIYGYTF.

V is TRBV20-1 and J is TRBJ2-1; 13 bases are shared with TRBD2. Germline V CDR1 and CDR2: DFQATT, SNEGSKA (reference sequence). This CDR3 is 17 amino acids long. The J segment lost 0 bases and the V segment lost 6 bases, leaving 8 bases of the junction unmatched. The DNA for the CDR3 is TGCAGTGCCATCGGACTAGCGGGGGCCTTCTCCTACAATGAGCAGTTCTTC. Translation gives CSAIGLAGAFSYNEQFF.

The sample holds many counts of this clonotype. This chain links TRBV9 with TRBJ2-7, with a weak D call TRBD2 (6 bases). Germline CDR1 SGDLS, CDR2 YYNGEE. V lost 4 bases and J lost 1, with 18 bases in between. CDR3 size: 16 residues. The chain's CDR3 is CASSPPYAGRSYEQYV. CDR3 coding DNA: TGTGCCAGCAGCCCTCCTTATGCGGGACGATCCTACGAGCAGTACGTC.

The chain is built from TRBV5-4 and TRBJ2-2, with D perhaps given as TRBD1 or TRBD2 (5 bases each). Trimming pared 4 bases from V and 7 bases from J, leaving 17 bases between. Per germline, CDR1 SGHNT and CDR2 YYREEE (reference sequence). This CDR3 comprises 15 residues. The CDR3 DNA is TGTGCCAGCAGCCTGCCCGGGACCCTCGGCGGGGAGCTGTTTTTT. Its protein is CASSLPGTLGGELFF.

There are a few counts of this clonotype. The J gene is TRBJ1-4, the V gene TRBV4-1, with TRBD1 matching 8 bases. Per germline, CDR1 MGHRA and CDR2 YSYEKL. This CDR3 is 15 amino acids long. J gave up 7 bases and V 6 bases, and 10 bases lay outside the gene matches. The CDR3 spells CASSLVGQGGEKLFF. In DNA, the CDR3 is TGCGCCAGCAGTCTGGTTGGACAGGGTGGTGAAAAACTGTTTTTT.

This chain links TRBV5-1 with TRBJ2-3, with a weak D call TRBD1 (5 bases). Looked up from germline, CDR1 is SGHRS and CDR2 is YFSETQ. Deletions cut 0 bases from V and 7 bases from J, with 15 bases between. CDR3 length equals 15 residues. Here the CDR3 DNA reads TGCGCCAGCAGCTTGGGTTCAACAGGTGAAAATACGCAGTATTTT. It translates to CASSLGSTGENTQYF.

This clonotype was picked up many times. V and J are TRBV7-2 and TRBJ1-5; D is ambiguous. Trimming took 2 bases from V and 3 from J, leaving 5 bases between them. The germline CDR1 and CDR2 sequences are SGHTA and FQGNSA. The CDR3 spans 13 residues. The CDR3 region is CASSLTLNQPQHF. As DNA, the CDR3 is TGTGCCAGCAGCTTAACCCTCAATCAGCCCCAGCATTTT.

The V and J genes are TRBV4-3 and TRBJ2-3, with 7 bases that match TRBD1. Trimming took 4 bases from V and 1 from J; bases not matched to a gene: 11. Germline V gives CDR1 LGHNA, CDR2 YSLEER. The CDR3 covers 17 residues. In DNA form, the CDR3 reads TGCGCCAGCAGCCTCGCCACGGGACAGACTCGCACAGATACGCAGTATTTT. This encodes CASSLATGQTRTDTQYF.

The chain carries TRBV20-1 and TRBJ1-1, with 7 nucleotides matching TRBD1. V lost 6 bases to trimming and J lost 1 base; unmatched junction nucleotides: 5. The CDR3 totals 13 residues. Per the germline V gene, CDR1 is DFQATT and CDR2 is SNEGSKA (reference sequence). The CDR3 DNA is TGCAGTGCGAGGGAGGGGGCGAACACTGAAGCTTTCTTT. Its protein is CSAREGANTEAFF.

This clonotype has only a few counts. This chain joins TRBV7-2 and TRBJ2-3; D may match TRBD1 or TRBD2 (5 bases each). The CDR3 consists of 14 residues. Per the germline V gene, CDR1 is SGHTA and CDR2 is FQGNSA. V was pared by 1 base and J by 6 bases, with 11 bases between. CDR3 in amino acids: CASSLGPGRDTQYF. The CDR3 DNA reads TGTGCCAGCAGCTTAGGTCCGGGACGGGATACGCAGTATTTT.

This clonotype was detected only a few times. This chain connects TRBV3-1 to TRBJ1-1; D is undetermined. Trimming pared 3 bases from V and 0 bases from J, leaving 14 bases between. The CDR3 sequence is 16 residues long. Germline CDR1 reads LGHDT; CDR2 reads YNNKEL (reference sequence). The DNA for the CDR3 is TGTGCCAGCAGCCACGCCCGTGGGGTCATGAACACTGAAGCTTTCTTT. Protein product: CASSHARGVMNTEAFF.

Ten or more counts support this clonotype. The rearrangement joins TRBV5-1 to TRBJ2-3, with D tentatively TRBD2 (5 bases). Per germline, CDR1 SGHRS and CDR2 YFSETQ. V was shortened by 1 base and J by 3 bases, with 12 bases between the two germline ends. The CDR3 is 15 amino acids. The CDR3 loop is CASSLRGGRTDTQYF. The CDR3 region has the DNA TGCGCCAGCAGCTTGAGAGGAGGAAGGACAGATACGCAGTATTTT.

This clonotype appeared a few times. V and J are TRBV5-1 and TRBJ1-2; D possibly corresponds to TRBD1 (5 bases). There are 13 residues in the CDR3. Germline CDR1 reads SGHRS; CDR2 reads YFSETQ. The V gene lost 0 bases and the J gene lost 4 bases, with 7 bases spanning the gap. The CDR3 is CASSLGGGYGYTF. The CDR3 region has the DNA TGCGCCAGCAGCTTGGGGGGCGGCTATGGCTACACCTTC.

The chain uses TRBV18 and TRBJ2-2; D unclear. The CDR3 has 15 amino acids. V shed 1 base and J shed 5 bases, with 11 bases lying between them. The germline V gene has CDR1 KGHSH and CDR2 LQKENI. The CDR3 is CASSPHLELTGELFF. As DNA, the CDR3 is TGTGCCAGCTCACCACATTTGGAGCTTACCGGGGAGCTGTTTTTT.

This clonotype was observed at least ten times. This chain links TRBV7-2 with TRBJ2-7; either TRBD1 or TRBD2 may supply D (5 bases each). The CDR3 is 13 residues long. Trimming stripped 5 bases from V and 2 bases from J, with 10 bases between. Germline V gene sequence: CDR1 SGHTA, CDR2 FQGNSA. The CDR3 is CASSGTDTYEQYV. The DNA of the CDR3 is TGTGCCAGCAGCGGGACGGACACCTACGAGCAGTACGTC.

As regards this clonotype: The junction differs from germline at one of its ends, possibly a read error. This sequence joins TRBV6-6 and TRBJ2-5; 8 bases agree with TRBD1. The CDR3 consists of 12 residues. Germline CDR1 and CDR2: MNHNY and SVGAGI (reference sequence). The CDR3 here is CASTETGEIQYF. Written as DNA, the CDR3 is TGTGCCAGCACCGAGACAGGGGAGATCCAGTACTTC.

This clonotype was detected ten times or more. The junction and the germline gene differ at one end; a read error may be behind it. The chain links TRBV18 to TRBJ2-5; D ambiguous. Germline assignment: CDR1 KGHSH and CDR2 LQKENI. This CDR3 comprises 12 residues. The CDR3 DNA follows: TGCGCCAGCAGTCCTAACCAAGAGACCCAGTACTTC. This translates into CASSPNQETQYF.

Here the CDR3 reads CAISNADAAGAQYF. CDR3 coding DNA: TGTGCCATCAGCAATGCAGATGCGGCAGGGGCCCAGTACTTC. The chain employs TRBV10-3 and TRBJ2-5; D may be TRBD1 (6 bases). The germline V gene encodes CDR1 ENHRY and CDR2 SYGVKD. V lost 6 bases to trimming and J lost 9 bases, with 20 bases between them. The CDR3 loop spans 14 amino acids.